The 6 T cell receptor beta chains presented below share a single source sample, sequenced in a study of regulatory T cells in long-lasting Graves disease. Relying on iRepertoire HTBI primers and Arm-PCR of CDR3 regions, the team built TCR beta libraries. TCRdb re-called the multiplex PCR reads with MiXCR, one entry per CDR3 protein. This table has 250,000 to 300,000 distinct CDR3 sequences, about 17% appearing once. Regarding time point: newly diagnosed GD, antithyroid drugs for less than 3 months. Making the TCR library involved RNA that had been extracted from PBMCs. The same data also went into a second study, on T cells in Graves' hyperthyroidism and ophthalmopathy.

The input for sequencing was peripheral blood mononuclear cells (PBMCs), taken at new diagnosis, from a patient treated with antithyroid drugs. The receptors originated from a woman in her 30s with Graves disease.

The rearrangement joins TRBV27 to TRBJ1-1, with a weak D call TRBD1 (6 bases). CDR1 and CDR2 from the germline V gene are MNHEY and SMNVEV (reference sequence). V was trimmed by 7 bases and J by 7 bases, leaving 19 bases between them. CDR3 size: 14 residues. CDR3 residues: CASTEIPGQFEAFF. The DNA of the CDR3 is TGTGCCAGCACCGAGATTCCGGGACAATTTGAAGCTTTCTTT.

In regard to this clonotype: A much larger clone is a single base away; this may be a read error. The V gene is TRBV5-6, the J gene TRBJ2-3, with unresolved D. The DNA end favors TRBJ1-5, so the J call may be wrong. CDR1 and CDR2 from the germline V gene are SGHDT and YYEEEE. CDR3 size: 13 residues. CDR3 coding DNA: TGTGCCAGCAGCTTGGTCGGAGCCCCGACGCAGCATTTT. It translates to CASSLVGAPTQHF.

This clonotype was picked up many times. The rearrangement uses TRBV3-1 and TRBJ1-2; D gene ambiguous. V lost 1 base, J lost 13 bases, and 19 bases lay in between. The CDR3 spans 14 residues. CDR1 and CDR2 from the germline V gene are LGHDT and YNNKEL (reference sequence). Here the CDR3 DNA reads TGTGCCAGCAGCCAAGTAGGAACGGTAATGGGATCCACCTTC. Residues: CASSQVGTVMGSTF.

This clonotype was seen ten or more times. The V call is TRBV3-1, the J call TRBJ1-2; no definite D call. The CDR3 runs 15 residues. Trimming cost V 0 bases and J 4 bases, with 12 bases left between them. CDR1 and CDR2 from the germline V gene are LGHDT and YNNKEL (reference sequence). CDR3 amino acids: CASSQDVVVLYGYTF. Written as DNA, the CDR3 is TGTGCCAGCAGCCAAGATGTGGTGGTGCTCTATGGCTACACCTTC.

This clonotype came up many times. CDR3 sequence (DNA): TGCAGTGCTCAAACCGACAGGGGCAGGAACTATGGCTACACCTTC. This translates into CSAQTDRGRNYGYTF. V is TRBV20-1 and J is TRBJ1-2; 8 bases align to TRBD1. CDR1 and CDR2 from the germline V gene are DFQATT and SNEGSKA (reference sequence). CDR3 size: 15 residues. With 5 bases clipped from V and 2 bases from J, the junction kept 10 bases outside the gene matches.

The CDR3 sequence: CASSLVQAVGYGYTF. The CDR3 DNA reads as TGTGCCAGCAGCTTAGTCCAGGCGGTCGGCTATGGCTACACCTTC. The V and J genes are TRBV7-2 and TRBJ1-2; unclear D gene. The CDR3 spans 15 residues. The ends were cut back, 1 base at V and 4 bases at J, with 13 bases in the middle. Germline CDR1 is SGHTA and CDR2 is FQGNSA. The full variable domain, its missing parts supplied by reference TRBV7-2 and TRBJ1-2, is GAGVSQSPSNKVTEKGKDVELRCDPISGHTALYWYRQSLGQGLEFLIYFQGNSAPDKSGLPSDRFSAERTGGSVSTLTIQRTQQEDSAVYLCASSLVQAVGYGYTFGSGTRLTVV.